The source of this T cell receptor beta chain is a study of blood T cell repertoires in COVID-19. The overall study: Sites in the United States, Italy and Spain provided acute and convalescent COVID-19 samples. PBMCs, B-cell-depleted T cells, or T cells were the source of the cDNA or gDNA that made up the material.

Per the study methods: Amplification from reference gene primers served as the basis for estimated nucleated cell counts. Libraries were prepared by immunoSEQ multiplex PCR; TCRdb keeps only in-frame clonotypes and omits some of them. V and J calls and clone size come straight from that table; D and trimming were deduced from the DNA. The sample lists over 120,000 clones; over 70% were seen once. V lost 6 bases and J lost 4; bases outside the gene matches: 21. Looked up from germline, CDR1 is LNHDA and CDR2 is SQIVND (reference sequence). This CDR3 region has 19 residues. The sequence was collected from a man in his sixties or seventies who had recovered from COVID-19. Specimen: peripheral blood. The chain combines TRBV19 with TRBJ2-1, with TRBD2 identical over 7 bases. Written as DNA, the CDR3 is TGTGCCAGTAGCGAGACAGCTCCTATAAACGGGAGGCCTTACAATGAGCAGTTCTTC. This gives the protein CASSETAPINGRPYNEQFF.